This T cell receptor (beta chain) is drawn from a study of beta chain features in type 1 diabetes. This clone was seen a few times. Antigen specificity is unknown. Study conclusions and caveats: The similarity of naive, central memory and Treg TCRB repertoires appeared greater among patients than among healthy donors.

CDR3 length: 15 amino acids. J lost 6 bases, V lost 5 bases, and 9 bases had no gene match. Germline-derived CDR1 and CDR2 are SGHTA and FQGNSA. Expressed TCRB transcripts were sequenced because the entire RNA isolate underwent reverse transcription. Profiled with immunoSEQ multiplex PCR; TCRdb holds only in-frame clones, not every one. The repertoire holds hundreds of thousands of clones, less than 10% seen once, with under 0.5% in the top ten. This TCR was recovered from a woman aged 18-29 years in good health. Sequencing was done on a sample of central memory CD4+ T cells from blood. This chain uses TRBV7-2 with TRBJ2-7; 11 bases align to TRBD2. The CDR3 protein is CASSAARLAGSEQYF. In nucleotides, the CDR3 is TGTGCCAGCAGCGCCGCAAGACTAGCGGGATCCGAGCAGTACTTC.